This T cell receptor beta chain is drawn from a study of blood T cell repertoires in COVID-19. Background on the study: Samples representing acute and convalescent COVID-19 were sourced from the United States, Italy and Spain. T cells, B-cell-depleted T cells, or PBMCs provided the cDNA or gDNA that served as material.

The CDR3 extends over 14 amino acids. Trimming cost V 7 bases and J 3 bases; bases outside gene matches: 9. Germline CDR1 is SGHVS and CDR2 is FQNEAQ. Using immunoSEQ multiplex PCR, the repertoire was profiled, and TCRdb retains in-frame clones only, with some absent. The sample holds 150,000 to 200,000 clones; around 90% are singletons and the top ten take 1.6%. This TCR was recovered from a woman between 50 and 59 years old with acute or convalescent COVID-19. Sequencing input: peripheral blood. The chain has TRBV7-8 and TRBJ2-7; 7 nucleotides line up with TRBD2. DNA of the CDR3: TGTGCCAGCACCGGCAGCGGGAAGAGCTACGAGCAGTACTTC. Its translation is CASTGSGKSYEQYF.